The text below deals with one T cell receptor beta chain. These data come from a study of tumor and adjacent non-tumor tissue in lung cancer. Overall study: Samples averaged about 4.2 million productive TCRbeta reads each.

A modified ARM-PCR protocol with three rounds of nested PCR amplified TCRbeta. TCRdb reprocessed the multiplex PCR reads via MiXCR and lists one record per CDR3 protein. The sample lists about 140,000 distinct CDR3 sequences; approximately 64% were seen once. Trimming at V came to 0 bases and at J to 7 bases, leaving 0 bases not matched to a gene. Germline values: CDR1 SGHRS, CDR2 YFSETQ. The CDR3 totals 14 residues. RNA was extracted from bulk tissue without any cell sorting. This receptor was taken from a man in his fifties or sixties with small cell lung cancer. Sample: lung tumor tissue. This chain uses TRBV5-1 with TRBJ1-6, with 8 positions matching TRBD1. The DNA for the CDR3 is TGCGCCAGCAGCTTGGACAGGGGGAATTCACCCCTCCACTTT. It is translated as CASSLDRGNSPLHF.